The clone carrying this T cell receptor (beta chain) was seen a handful of times. What it binds is unknown. This record comes from a study of beta chain features in type 1 diabetes. Study information: Cell yields, gender and age were comparable in patients and healthy donors. Study conclusions and caveats: For patients, the naive, central memory and Treg TCRB repertoires appeared more alike than for healthy donors. PCR may have favored shorter templates equally in patients and controls.

Germline loops: CDR1 MGHRA, CDR2 YSYEKL. The junction had 1 base not matched to a gene; V was cut back by 1 base and J by 4 bases. The CDR3 is 14 residues long. Every bit of the isolated RNA underwent reverse transcription, so sequencing read expressed TCRB transcripts. Sequenced by immunoSEQ multiplex PCR; TCRdb stores in-frame clones only, minus some. The sample includes 900,000 or so clones, 17% of them seen just once. The receptor was isolated from a woman between 18 and 30 years old in good health. The V gene is TRBV4-1, the J gene TRBJ1-2, with 9 positions matching TRBD1. Input material: naive CD4+ T cells from blood. CDR3 amino acids: CASSQGTGAYGYTF. In DNA form, the CDR3 reads TGCGCCAGCAGCCAAGGGACAGGGGCCTATGGCTACACCTTC.